Listed here is a single T cell receptor (beta chain). Its antigen is undetermined. Germline V gives CDR1 SGHAT, CDR2 FQNNGV. V lost 7 bases, J lost 4 bases, and 17 bases stayed unmatched. This CDR3 region has 17 residues. This sample stems from a study of graft-versus-host responses after intestinal transplantation. At the level of the study: Recipients got multivisceral, liver-intestinal, or isolated intestinal transplants. Findings of the study overall: Declining HvG levels early post-transplant were linked to peak circulating GvH clone levels.

TCRdb keeps only in-frame clones here, not all; method: immunoSEQ multiplex PCR. The sample lists tens of thousands of clones, 85% to 95% seen once, with 1.1% in the top ten. This TCR derives from a human donor who was the organ donor for an intestinal transplant. The chain couples TRBV11-2 to TRBJ2-5; 8 bases are shared with TRBD2. The sequences come from unstimulated CD8+ T cells sorted from spleen or lymph node cells, collected before transplant. The CDR3 DNA reads TGTGCCAGCACCCCCATTGCGGGGGGAGCGGGATCAGAGACCCAGTACTTC. This codes for CASTPIAGGAGSETQYF.